The 30 T cell receptor beta chains presented below share a single source sample, sequenced in a study of shared clonotypes between healthy human individuals. CD8 cells regarded as naive lacked CD45RO, were positively chosen for CCR7, and omitted terminally differentiated effector memory CD45RA+ cells. The table came from immunoSEQ multiplex PCR; TCRdb's copy has only in-frame clones and leaves some out. The table shows around 2.1 million clones, with 85% to 95% occurring only once. Specimen: naive CD8+ T cells from PBMCs. These TCRs come from a man between 18 and 35 years old in good health. Some clones in this sample may be carry-over from other donors' samples.

CDR3 nucleotides: TGTGCCAGCAGCACGTCCCGGGGGACACTAACCTACGAGCAGTACTTC. It specifies CASSTSRGTLTYEQYF. The genes are TRBV27 and TRBJ2-7; either TRBD1 or TRBD2 may supply D (6 bases each). The germline V gene encodes CDR1 MNHEY and CDR2 SMNVEV (reference sequence). Between the trimmed V and J ends, which lost 6 bases and 2 bases, there was a span of 20 bases. CDR3 size: 16 residues.

V gene TRBV29-1 combines with J gene TRBJ2-7; D is possibly TRBD2 (7 bases). This CDR3 spans 13 amino acids. Germline CDR1 and CDR2: SQVTM and ANQGSEA. V was clipped by 4 bases and J by 2 bases, with 12 bases between them. CDR3 loop: CSVGGGATYEQYF. As DNA, the CDR3 is TGCAGCGTTGGTGGGGGGGCAACCTACGAGCAGTACTTC.

The CDR3 DNA reads as TGTGCCAGCAGCGTACCCACTCTGTTAGGGGCTGGGGGTACAGATACGCAGTATTTT. The encoded protein is CASSVPTLLGAGGTDTQYF. The chain is built from TRBV9 and TRBJ2-3; D might be TRBD1 or TRBD2, each matching 5 bases. The CDR3 is 19 residues long. Germline CDR1 and CDR2: SGDLS and YYNGEE. Trimming left V 1 base short and J 3 bases short, with 24 bases between.

The chain recombines TRBV7-9 with TRBJ2-1; D possibly matches TRBD1 or TRBD2 (5 bases each). Germline CDR1 SEHNR, CDR2 FQNEAQ (reference sequence). Trimming removed 4 bases from V and 2 bases from J, with 12 bases in between. The CDR3 covers 15 residues. Here the CDR3 reads CASSSIRDPYNEQFF. The CDR3 DNA reads TGTGCCAGCAGCTCCATCAGGGACCCCTACAATGAGCAGTTCTTC. Combining the CDR3 with reference TRBV7-9 and TRBJ2-1 gives the whole variable domain DTGVSQNPRHKITKRGQNVTFRCDPISEHNRLYWYRQTLGQGPEFLTYFQNEAQLEKSRLLSDRFSAERPKGSFSTLEIQRTEQGDSAMYLCASSSIRDPYNEQFFGPGTRLTVL.

V is TRBV6-1 and J is TRBJ1-1; weak D call: TRBD1 (6 bases). Deletions cut 0 bases from V and 3 bases from J, with 11 bases between. CDR3 length: 15 amino acids. Germline CDR1 reads MNHNS; CDR2 reads SASEGT. The CDR3 here is CASSEARDKDTEAFF. The CDR3 DNA reads TGTGCCAGCAGTGAAGCGAGGGACAAAGACACTGAAGCTTTCTTT.

J is TRBJ2-1 and V is TRBV7-9; D unclear. CDR3 length: 15 amino acids. Looked up from germline, CDR1 is SEHNR and CDR2 is FQNEAQ (reference sequence). Trimming shortened V by 1 base and J by 2 bases, and 9 bases separated the two germline ends. CDR3 in DNA: TGTGCCAGCAGCTTAGATGGCGGCACCTACAATGAGCAGTTCTTC. Translation gives CASSLDGGTYNEQFF.

V and J are TRBV29-1 and TRBJ1-2; D gene unclear. The ends were cut back, 7 bases at V and 4 bases at J, with 10 bases in the middle. Germline V gives CDR1 SQVTM, CDR2 ANQGSEA. CDR3 length equals 11 residues. DNA for the CDR3: TGCAGCGCTAGGATGAGCTATGGCTACACCTTC. Its protein is CSARMSYGYTF.

CDR3 in DNA: TGTGCCGTCCGGGGGGCATATATCTATGGCTACACCTTC. It encodes CAVRGAYIYGYTF. J is TRBJ1-2 and V is TRBV6-5, with D tentatively TRBD1 (6 bases). V lost 11 bases and J lost 4, with 17 bases in between. The CDR3 sequence is 13 residues long. From germline, CDR1 is MNHEY and CDR2 SVGAGI.

V usage is TRBV28 and J usage is TRBJ2-5; perhaps D is TRBD1 or TRBD2 (5 bases each). V lost 4 bases and J 2 bases, leaving 11 bases between the germline ends. This CDR3 contains 14 residues. Germline V lookup: CDR1 MDHEN, CDR2 SYDVKM. In nucleotides, the CDR3 is TGTGCCAGCAGTTCCGGGACGGGACAAGAGACCCAGTACTTC. Translated: CASSSGTGQETQYF.

The V call is TRBV28, the J call TRBJ2-7, with 10 bases lining up with TRBD2. CDR3 length equals 17 residues. The V gene end was trimmed by 5 bases and the J gene end by 5 bases; junction bases not matched to a gene: 15. The germline gives CDR1 MDHEN, CDR2 SYDVKM. Here the CDR3 DNA reads TGTGCCAGCAGTCCCCATTACCGTCTAGCGGGAGTTAACGAGCAGTACTTC. Amino acids: CASSPHYRLAGVNEQYF.

The rearrangement links TRBV11-2 to TRBJ2-2; no clear D gene. Germline V gives CDR1 SGHAT, CDR2 FQNNGV. The CDR3 contains 14 residues. The germline V and J ends were trimmed by 5 bases and 4 bases, with 11 bases remaining between them. This CDR3 reads CASSPRAITGELFF. CDR3 DNA: TGTGCCAGCAGCCCACGCGCTATCACCGGGGAGCTGTTTTTT.

This chain connects TRBV18 to TRBJ2-7, with a possible D match to TRBD1 (6 bases). Germline CDR1 KGHSH, CDR2 LQKENI. The CDR3 is 18 residues long. The V and J ends lost 5 bases and 0 bases respectively, with 23 bases between them. The CDR3 DNA sequence: TGTGCCAGCTCATTTGGACCCCAGGGGATCCTATACTCCTACGAGCAGTACTTC. Encoded protein: CASSFGPQGILYSYEQYF.

This clone was seen once. The chain combines TRBV27 with TRBJ2-6; possibly TRBD2 for D (6 bases). V lost 5 bases, J lost 0 bases, and 17 bases lay in between. CDR3 length: 18 amino acids. Germline V gene lookup returns CDR1 MNHEY and CDR2 SMNVEV (reference sequence). The CDR3 DNA sequence: TGTGCCAGCAGTCCACCGTGGAGGGCATACTCTGGGGCCAACGTCCTGACTTTC. The encoded protein is CASSPPWRAYSGANVLTF.

This clone was observed a handful of times. This sequence joins TRBV10-3 and TRBJ1-3; D not resolved. Germline CDR1 is ENHRY and CDR2 is SYGVKD. V was shortened by 7 bases and J by 0 bases, with 7 bases between the two germline ends. The CDR3 consists of 13 residues. The CDR3 sequence: CAITGSSGNTIYF. The CDR3 DNA sequence: TGTGCCATCACTGGTAGCTCTGGAAACACCATATATTTT.

This chain links TRBV7-9 with TRBJ2-7; 8 bases agree with TRBD1. Germline assignment: CDR1 SEHNR and CDR2 FQNEAQ (reference sequence). The CDR3 consists of 15 residues. The J segment lost 3 bases and the V segment lost 6 bases, leaving 10 bases of the junction unmatched. The CDR3 here is CASRGRDRPYYEQYF. The CDR3 DNA follows: TGTGCCAGCAGGGGCCGGGACAGGCCTTACTACGAGCAGTACTTC.

This clone was observed a handful of times. V gene TRBV6-6 combines with J gene TRBJ1-1; D uncertain. There are 12 residues in the CDR3. Per the germline V gene, CDR1 is MNHNY and CDR2 is SVGAGI (reference sequence). Trimming took 6 bases from V and 4 from J, leaving 9 bases between them. CDR3 DNA: TGTGCCAGCAGCTCGGACTCCACTGAAGCTTTCTTT. This sequence encodes CASSSDSTEAFF.

DNA of the CDR3: TGTGCCAGCAGCTTAGCGGTGGCAGGGCCGGGCGGCTACACCTTC. Translated: CASSLAVAGPGGYTF. The chain links TRBV7-9 to TRBJ1-2, with D tentatively TRBD1 (5 bases). The CDR3 extends over 15 amino acids. V was pared by 0 bases and J by 8 bases, with 16 bases between. Germline CDR1 and CDR2: SEHNR and FQNEAQ (reference sequence).

V and J are TRBV5-4 and TRBJ1-2; possible D gene TRBD1, 6 bases. CDR1 and CDR2 (germline): SGHNT, YYREEE (reference sequence). CDR3 length: 13 residues. V lost 4 bases, J lost 5 bases, and 12 bases lay in between. The CDR3 DNA sequence: TGTGCCAGCAGCCCGGGCCAGGGGTATGGCTACACCTTC. It yields the protein CASSPGQGYGYTF.

The chain uses TRBV7-9 and TRBJ2-1, with 7 positions matching TRBD2. The J segment lost 8 bases and the V segment lost 3 bases, leaving 7 bases of the junction unmatched. Per the germline V gene, CDR1 is SEHNR and CDR2 is FQNEAQ (reference sequence). The CDR3 is 14 amino acids. This CDR3 reads CASSFLLAKDEQFF. The CDR3 bases are TGTGCCAGCAGCTTTTTACTAGCGAAGGATGAGCAGTTCTTC.

The CDR3 bases are TGCGCCAGCAGCCCGACAGGGGGCGCAGGGTCCTACGAGCAGTACTTC. Amino acids: CASSPTGGAGSYEQYF. The chain recombines TRBV5-1 with TRBJ2-7; 10 nucleotides line up with TRBD1. The CDR3 sequence is 16 residues long. The V gene's germline CDR1 is SGHRS and CDR2 YFSETQ. Germline trimming cut 4 bases from V and 1 base from J; bases unmatched to any gene: 8.

V usage is TRBV18 and J usage is TRBJ2-7, with TRBD2 matching 12 bases. The V and J ends lost 6 bases and 7 bases, in that order; junction bases with no gene match: 1. This CDR3 contains 12 residues. Germline CDR1 KGHSH, CDR2 LQKENI. CDR3 sequence: CASSGLAGEQYF. The CDR3 DNA follows: TGTGCCAGCTCCGGACTAGCGGGAGAGCAGTACTTC.

A word on this clone: Other DNA sequences from this sample encode an identical CDR3 as well. This chain uses TRBV9 with TRBJ2-3, with D possibly TRBD2 on 5 matching bases. V was pared by 7 bases and J by 1 base, with 13 bases between. The CDR3 totals 14 residues. Germline CDR1 and CDR2: SGDLS and YYNGEE. CDR3 residues: CASSPSGRTDTQYF. DNA for the CDR3: TGTGCCAGCTCCCCCAGCGGCCGCACAGATACGCAGTATTTT.

The chain recombines TRBV7-3 with TRBJ1-3; D remains unclear. This CDR3 has 14 residues. CDR1 and CDR2 from the germline V gene are SGHTA and FQGTGA. Trimming pared 5 bases from V and 7 bases from J, leaving 15 bases between. This CDR3 is CASSPRPLRNTIYF. The DNA for the CDR3 is TGTGCCAGCAGCCCACGGCCTCTTAGGAACACCATATATTTT.

This clone was counted only a few times. The V gene is TRBV2, the J gene TRBJ1-1, with D unresolved. V was shortened by 9 bases and J by 1 base, with 12 bases between the two germline ends. This CDR3 is 13 amino acids long. Germline loops: CDR1 SNHLY, CDR2 FYNNEI. CDR3 residues: CARLEAGNTEAFF. The CDR3, as DNA: TGTGCCAGACTAGAGGCAGGGAACACTGAAGCTTTCTTT.

The rearrangement uses TRBV7-9 and TRBJ2-3, with a possible D match to TRBD1 (6 bases). The CDR3 has 14 residues. Trimming removed 2 bases from V and 7 bases from J, with 13 bases in between. The germline V gene encodes CDR1 SEHNR and CDR2 FQNEAQ (reference sequence). CDR3 in amino acids: CASSLSGQGHTQYF. In DNA, the CDR3 is TGTGCCAGCAGCTTAAGTGGGCAGGGGCATACGCAGTATTTT. The whole variable domain, filled in from reference TRBV7-9 and TRBJ2-3, reads DTGVSQNPRHKITKRGQNVTFRCDPISEHNRLYWYRQTLGQGPEFLTYFQNEAQLEKSRLLSDRFSAERPKGSFSTLEIQRTEQGDSAMYLCASSLSGQGHTQYFGPGTRLTVL.

The rearrangement uses TRBV6-5 and TRBJ2-7; D is undetermined. The CDR3 loop spans 14 amino acids. CDR1 and CDR2 (germline): MNHEY, SVGAGI. V dropped 0 bases and J dropped 2 bases, with 8 bases sitting between them. The DNA for the CDR3 is TGTGCCAGCAGTTACTCGTCGCTAGCCTACGAGCAGTACTTC. Translated: CASSYSSLAYEQYF.

The genes are TRBV7-9 and TRBJ2-3; D perhaps matches TRBD2 (6 bases). The length of the CDR3 is 15 residues. Germline CDR1 SEHNR, CDR2 FQNEAQ (reference sequence). With 6 bases removed from V and 3 bases from J, the gap between germline ends came to 16 bases. The CDR3 loop reads CASSLLGLGTDTQYF. In DNA form, the CDR3 reads TGTGCCAGCAGTCTGCTGGGACTCGGGACAGATACGCAGTATTTT. Variable domain in full (rest from reference TRBV7-9 and TRBJ2-3): DTGVSQNPRHKITKRGQNVTFRCDPISEHNRLYWYRQTLGQGPEFLTYFQNEAQLEKSRLLSDRFSAERPKGSFSTLEIQRTEQGDSAMYLCASSLLGLGTDTQYFGPGTRLTVL.

The chain carries TRBV9 and TRBJ2-6; D is possibly TRBD1 (5 bases). The germline gives CDR1 SGDLS, CDR2 YYNGEE. Trimming removed 6 bases at V and 3 bases at J, with 19 bases between. The CDR3 is made up of 17 amino acids. CDR3 DNA sequence: TGTGCCAGCACCCATCCCCAGGGTATGGGTGGGGCCAACGTCCTGACTTTC. It encodes CASTHPQGMGGANVLTF.

The chain links TRBV7-9 to TRBJ2-7, with 10 bases matching TRBD1. Germline values: CDR1 SEHNR, CDR2 FQNEAQ (reference sequence). The CDR3 runs to 15 residues. The ends lost 5 bases at V and 4 bases at J; junction bases unmatched: 8. The CDR3 region has the DNA TGTGCCAGCAGCGAAGACAGGGGGCAGGTTTACGAGCAGTACTTC. Translated, it gives CASSEDRGQVYEQYF.

The chain employs TRBV5-1 and TRBJ1-1; D remains unclear. This CDR3 has 11 amino acids. The germline V gene encodes CDR1 SGHRS and CDR2 YFSETQ. Deletions cut 4 bases from V and 4 bases from J, with 5 bases between. CDR3 sequence (DNA): TGCGCCAGCAGCAAGGGCACTGAAGCTTTCTTT. This encodes CASSKGTEAFF.